This TCR beta chain derives from a study of T cells after yellow fever vaccination. This clonotype showed up just a few times. Trimming removed 6 bases at V and 1 base at J, with 18 bases between. Looked up from germline, CDR1 is SGHRS and CDR2 is YFSETQ. The CDR3 consists of 16 residues. TCRdb re-called the 5' RACE reads with MiXCR, one entry per CDR3 protein. The sample holds more than 450,000 distinct CDR3 sequences, 20% to 25% seen once. The sequenced sample was PBMCs, obtained less than 25 days after the first yellow fever vaccination. This sequence was found in a man aged 18 to 29 who received the YFV17D yellow fever vaccine. The chain couples TRBV5-1 to TRBJ2-3; TRBD1 or TRBD2 may be the D gene (6 bases each). The CDR3 here is CASIRGPSTGTDTQYF. As DNA, the CDR3 is TGCGCCAGCATCCGGGGGCCCTCAACAGGCACAGATACGCAGTATTTT.